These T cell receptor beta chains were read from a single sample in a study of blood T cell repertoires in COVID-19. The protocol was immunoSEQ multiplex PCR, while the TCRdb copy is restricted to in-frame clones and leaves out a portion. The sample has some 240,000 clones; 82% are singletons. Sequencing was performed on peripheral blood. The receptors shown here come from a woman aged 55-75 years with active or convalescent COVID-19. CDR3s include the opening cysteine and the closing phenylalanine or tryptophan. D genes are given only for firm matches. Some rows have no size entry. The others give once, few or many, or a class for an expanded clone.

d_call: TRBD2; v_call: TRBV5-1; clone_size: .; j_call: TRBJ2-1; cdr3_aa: CASSKGLAGGYNEQFF; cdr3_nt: TGCGCCAGCAGCAAGGGACTAGCGGGGGGTTACAATGAGCAGTTCTTC
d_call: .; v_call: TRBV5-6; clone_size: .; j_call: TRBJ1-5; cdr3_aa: CASSLGGGQPQHF; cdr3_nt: TGTGCCAGCAGCTTGGGCGGCGGTCAGCCCCAGCATTTT
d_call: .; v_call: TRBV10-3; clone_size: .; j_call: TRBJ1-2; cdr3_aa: CAISGLDVGAYGYTF; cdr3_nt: TGTGCCATCAGTGGCTTGGACGTGGGGGCCTATGGCTACACCTTC
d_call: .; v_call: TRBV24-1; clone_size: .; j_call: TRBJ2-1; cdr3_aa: CATSAEANNEQFF; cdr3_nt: TGTGCCACCAGTGCTGAAGCCAACAATGAGCAGTTCTTC
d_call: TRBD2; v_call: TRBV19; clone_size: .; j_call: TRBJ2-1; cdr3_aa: CASSPPRLAGGPNEQFF; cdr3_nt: TGTGCCAGTAGCCCCCCCAGGCTAGCGGGGGGGCCAAATGAGCAGTTCTTC
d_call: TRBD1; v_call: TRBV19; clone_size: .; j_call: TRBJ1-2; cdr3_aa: CASSLQGARPNYGYTF; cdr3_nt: TGTGCCAGTAGCCTACAGGGGGCGCGCCCTAACTATGGCTACACCTTC
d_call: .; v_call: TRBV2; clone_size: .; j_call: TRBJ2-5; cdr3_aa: CASIWGPQETQYF; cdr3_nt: TGTGCCAGCATCTGGGGGCCCCAAGAGACCCAGTACTTC
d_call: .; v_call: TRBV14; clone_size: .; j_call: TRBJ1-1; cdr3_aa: CASSQDWAGGGNTEAFF; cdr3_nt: TGTGCCAGCAGCCAAGACTGGGCTGGGGGCGGGAACACTGAAGCTTTCTTT
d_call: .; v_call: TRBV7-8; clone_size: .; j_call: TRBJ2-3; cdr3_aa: CASSLGVFGSTDTQYF; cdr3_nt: TGTGCCAGCAGCTTAGGGGTTTTCGGGAGCACAGATACGCAGTATTTT
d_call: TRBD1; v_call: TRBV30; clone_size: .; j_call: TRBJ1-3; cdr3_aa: CAWGQVSGNTIYF; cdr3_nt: TGTGCCTGGGGACAGGTCTCTGGAAACACCATATATTTT
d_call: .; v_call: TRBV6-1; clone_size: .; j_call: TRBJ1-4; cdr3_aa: CASSEETSAIPNEKLFF; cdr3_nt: TGTGCCAGCAGTGAAGAGACTTCGGCGATACCTAATGAAAAACTGTTTTTT
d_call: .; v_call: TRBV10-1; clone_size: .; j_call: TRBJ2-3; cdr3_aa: CASSVRRGTDTQYF; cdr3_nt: TGCGCCAGCAGTGTCCGGCGGGGCACAGATACGCAGTATTTT
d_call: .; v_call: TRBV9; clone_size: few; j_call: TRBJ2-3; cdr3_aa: CASSVALDTQYF; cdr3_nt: TGTGCCAGCAGCGTAGCTCTAGATACGCAGTATTTT
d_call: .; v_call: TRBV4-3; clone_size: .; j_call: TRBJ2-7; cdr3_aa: CASSPWSGGGDEQYF; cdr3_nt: TGCGCCAGCAGCCCCTGGAGTGGGGGCGGAGACGAGCAGTACTTC
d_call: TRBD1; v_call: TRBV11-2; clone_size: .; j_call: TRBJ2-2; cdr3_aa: CASRGDRGHGELFF; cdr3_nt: TGTGCCAGCAGGGGGGACAGGGGGCACGGGGAGCTGTTTTTT
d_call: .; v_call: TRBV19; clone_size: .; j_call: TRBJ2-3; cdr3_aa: CASSSQRDGTQYF; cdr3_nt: TGTGCCAGTAGTTCCCAGAGGGATGGCACGCAGTATTTT
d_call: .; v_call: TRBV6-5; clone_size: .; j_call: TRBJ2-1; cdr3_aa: CASSYGGRALYNEQFF; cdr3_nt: TGTGCCAGCAGTTACGGCGGCAGGGCCCTCTACAATGAGCAGTTCTTC
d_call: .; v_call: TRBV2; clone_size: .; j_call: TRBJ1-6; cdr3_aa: CASSPRTEGSPLHF; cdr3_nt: TGTGCCAGCAGTCCCCGGACAGAGGGGTCACCCCTCCACTTT
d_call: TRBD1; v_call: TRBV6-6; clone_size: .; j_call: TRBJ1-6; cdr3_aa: CASSWAGGVSPLHF; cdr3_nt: TGTGCCAGCAGTTGGGCAGGGGGCGTATCACCCCTCCACTTT
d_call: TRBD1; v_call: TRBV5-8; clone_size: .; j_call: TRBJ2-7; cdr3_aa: CASRYTRQGGYEQYF; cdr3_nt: TGTGCCAGCAGATATACGAGACAGGGTGGCTACGAGCAGTACTTC
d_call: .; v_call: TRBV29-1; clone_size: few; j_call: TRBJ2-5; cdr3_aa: CSVAGWGVGETQYF; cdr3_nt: TGCAGCGTTGCCGGGTGGGGCGTGGGAGAGACCCAGTACTTC
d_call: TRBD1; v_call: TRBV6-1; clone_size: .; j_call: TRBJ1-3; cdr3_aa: CASSEVRPGGKNTIYF; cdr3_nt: TGTGCCAGCAGTGAAGTTCGGCCAGGGGGTAAAAACACCATATATTTT
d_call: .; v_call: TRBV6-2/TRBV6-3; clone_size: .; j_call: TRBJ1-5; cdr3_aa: CASSRQGQAQPQHF; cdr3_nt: TGTGCCAGCAGTCGTCAGGGTCAGGCTCAGCCCCAGCATTTT
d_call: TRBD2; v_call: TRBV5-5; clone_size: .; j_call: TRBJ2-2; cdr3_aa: CASSRGLAGGGTGELFF; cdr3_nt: TGTGCCAGCAGCCGAGGACTAGCGGGGGGCGGTACCGGGGAGCTGTTTTTT
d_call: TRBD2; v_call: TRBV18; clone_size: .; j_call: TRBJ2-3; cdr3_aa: CASSPPGTSGGVWDTQYF; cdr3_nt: TGTGCCAGCTCACCACCGGGGACTAGCGGGGGTGTTTGGGATACGCAGTATTTT
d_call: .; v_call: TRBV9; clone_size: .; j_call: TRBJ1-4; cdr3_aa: CASSATGSANEKLFF; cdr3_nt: TGTGCCAGCAGCGCCACAGGGTCAGCTAATGAAAAACTGTTTTTT
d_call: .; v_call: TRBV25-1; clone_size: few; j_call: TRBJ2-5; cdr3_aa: CASSDPTGTQETQYF; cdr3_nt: TGTGCCAGCAGTGATCCGACGGGTACCCAAGAGACCCAGTACTTC
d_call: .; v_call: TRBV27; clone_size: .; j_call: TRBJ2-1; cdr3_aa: CASSLGGPPYNEQFF; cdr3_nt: TGTGCCAGCAGTCTAGGGGGTCCACCTTACAATGAGCAGTTCTTC
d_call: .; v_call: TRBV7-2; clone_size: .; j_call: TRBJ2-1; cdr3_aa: CASSSVGLPNEQFF; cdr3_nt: TGTGCCAGCAGCTCCGTCGGACTACCTAATGAGCAGTTCTTC
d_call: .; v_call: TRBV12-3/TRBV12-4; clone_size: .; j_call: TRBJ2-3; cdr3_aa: CASSARTATQYF; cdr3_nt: TGTGCCAGCAGTGCCCGGACAGCTACGCAGTATTTT
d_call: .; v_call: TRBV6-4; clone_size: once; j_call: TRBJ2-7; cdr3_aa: CASSAELGGSYEQYF; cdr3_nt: TGTGCCAGCAGCGCAGAATTGGGGGGCTCCTACGAGCAGTACTTC
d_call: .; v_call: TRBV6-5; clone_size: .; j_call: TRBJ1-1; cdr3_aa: CASSTTRNTEAFF; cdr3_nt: TGTGCCAGCAGTACAACACGGAACACTGAAGCTTTCTTT
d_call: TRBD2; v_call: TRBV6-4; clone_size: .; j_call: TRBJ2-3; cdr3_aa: CASSRLAGGNTDTQYF; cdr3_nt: TGTGCCAGCAGTAGACTAGCGGGGGGCAACACAGATACGCAGTATTTT
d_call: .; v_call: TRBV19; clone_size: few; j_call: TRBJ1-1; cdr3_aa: CASSSAAGRAEAFF; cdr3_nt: TGTGCCAGTAGTTCCGCAGCAGGGAGGGCTGAAGCTTTCTTT
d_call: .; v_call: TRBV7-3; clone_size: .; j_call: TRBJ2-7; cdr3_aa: CASSRDRHYEQYF; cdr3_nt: TGTGCCAGCAGCCGAGACAGGCACTACGAGCAGTACTTC
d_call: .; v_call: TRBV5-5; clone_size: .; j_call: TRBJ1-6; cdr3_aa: CASSLEREDSPLHF; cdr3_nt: TGTGCCAGCAGCTTGGAGAGAGAGGATTCACCCCTCCACTTT
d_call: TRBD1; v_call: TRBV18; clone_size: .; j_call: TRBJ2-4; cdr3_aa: CASSPRGQGPLAKNIQYF; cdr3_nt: TGTGCCAGCTCACCACGAGGACAGGGCCCTCTAGCCAAAAACATTCAGTACTTC
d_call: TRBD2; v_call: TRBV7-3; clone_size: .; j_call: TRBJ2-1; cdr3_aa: CASSPRTSAYNEQFF; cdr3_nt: TGTGCCAGCAGCCCCAGGACTAGCGCTTACAATGAGCAGTTCTTC
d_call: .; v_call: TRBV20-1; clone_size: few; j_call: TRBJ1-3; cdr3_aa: CSASLGGSGNTIYF; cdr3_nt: TGCAGTGCTAGTTTGGGGGGCTCTGGAAACACCATATATTTT
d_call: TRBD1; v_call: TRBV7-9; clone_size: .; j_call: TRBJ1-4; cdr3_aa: CASSLRGDKLFF; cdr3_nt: TGTGCCAGCAGCCTCAGGGGGGACAAACTGTTTTTT
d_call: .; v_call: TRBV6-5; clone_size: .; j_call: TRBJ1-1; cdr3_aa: CAIHLAVRGWTEAFF; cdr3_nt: TGTGCCATCCACCTTGCGGTCAGGGGTTGGACTGAAGCTTTCTTT